This T cell receptor beta chain was observed in a study of PD-1 blockade in classical Hodgkin lymphoma. Study-wide results and limits: Those starting nivolumab under 1 year post-ASCT were excluded. Whereas CD4+ TCR diversity had risen significantly by C4D1, CD8+ TCR diversity had not. Whatever underlies the repertoire differences (possibly disease activity or prior therapy) remains undefined.

Each and every patient relapsed after autologous stem cell transplantation, and patients got differing brentuximab vedotin exposure. Assay: immunoSEQ multiplex PCR; the TCRdb copy retains only in-frame clones and omits some. The data hold 10,000 to 14,000 clones, with approximately 75% observed a single time. Germline CDR1 and CDR2: SGDLS and YYNGEE. This CDR3 is 12 amino acids long. V gave up 4 bases and J gave up 8 bases, with 12 bases separating them. This clone was counted a few times. Its matching antigen is unknown. This specimen consisted of peripheral blood mononuclear cells (PBMCs), obtained at baseline. This clonotype was obtained from a human donor with classical Hodgkin lymphoma. V is TRBV9 and J is TRBJ1-1, with D maybe TRBD1 (6 bases). CDR3 nucleotide sequence: TGTGCCAGCAGCTTGACAGGAGAAGAAGCTTTCTTT. Protein sequence: CASSLTGEEAFF.